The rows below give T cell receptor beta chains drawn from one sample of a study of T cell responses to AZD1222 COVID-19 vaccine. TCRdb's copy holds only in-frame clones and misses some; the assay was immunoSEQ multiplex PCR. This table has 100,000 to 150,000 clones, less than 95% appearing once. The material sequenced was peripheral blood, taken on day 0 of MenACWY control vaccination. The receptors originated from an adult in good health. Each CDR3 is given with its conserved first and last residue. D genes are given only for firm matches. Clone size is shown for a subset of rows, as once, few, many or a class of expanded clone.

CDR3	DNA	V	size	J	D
CATSGTSIYEQFF	TGTGCCACCAGTGGGACTAGCATTTATGAGCAGTTCTTC	TRBV24-1	.	TRBJ2-1	TRBD2
CASSQATGLAARGGTQYF	TGTGCCAGCAGCCAAGCAACGGGACTAGCGGCTCGAGGGGGTACGCAGTATTTT	TRBV3-1/TRBV3-2	.	TRBJ2-3	TRBD2
CASRDPGGNYGYTF	TGTGCCAGCAGGGACCCGGGCGGTAACTATGGCTACACCTTC	TRBV6-5	.	TRBJ1-2	.
CASSFREEQYF	TGTGCCAGCAGCTTCAGGGAGGAGCAGTACTTC	TRBV11-2	.	TRBJ2-7	.
CASSQESGTGELFF	TGTGCCAGCAGCCAAGAATCGGGCACCGGGGAGCTGTTTTTT	TRBV14	.	TRBJ2-2	.
CASSSRSQGAKNIQYF	TGTGCCAGCAGTTCACGGAGCCAGGGAGCCAAAAACATTCAGTACTTC	TRBV2	.	TRBJ2-4	.
CASSPPDRGLNTGELFF	TGTGCCAGCTCACCCCCAGACAGGGGGCTGAACACCGGGGAGCTGTTTTTT	TRBV18	.	TRBJ2-2	TRBD1
CASSQLKSDRDTPYEQYF	TGCGCCAGCAGCCAATTGAAAAGTGACCGGGACACCCCCTACGAGCAGTACTTC	TRBV4-1	.	TRBJ2-7	.
CASSPTSDGASTEAFF	TGTGCCAGCTCACCGACCTCGGACGGGGCGAGCACTGAAGCTTTCTTT	TRBV18	once	TRBJ1-1	.
CASSQNGNTIYF	TGTGCCAGCAGCCAAAACGGAAACACCATATATTTT	TRBV3-1/TRBV3-2	.	TRBJ1-3	.
CASREQGSLINTEAFF	TGTGCCAGCAGGGAACAGGGGTCACTCATTAACACTGAAGCTTTCTTT	TRBV2	few	TRBJ1-1	TRBD1
CATSEEGQGGGYTF	TGTGCCACCAGTGAGGAAGGGCAGGGTGGGGGCTACACCTTC	TRBV24-1	.	TRBJ1-2	.
CASRPQGRSPNQPQHF	TGTGCCAGCAGACCCCAGGGCAGGTCTCCCAATCAGCCCCAGCATTTT	TRBV27	.	TRBJ1-5	.
CATSGGQGRNTGELFF	TGTGCCACCAGTGGGGGACAGGGGCGAAACACCGGGGAGCTGTTTTTT	TRBV24-1	.	TRBJ2-2	TRBD1
CASNEWGLGDSGNTIYF	TGTGCCAGTAACGAATGGGGTTTGGGAGACTCTGGAAACACCATATATTTT	TRBV19	once	TRBJ1-3	.
CASSVASGRATGEQFF	TGTGCCAGCAGCGTAGCCAGCGGGAGGGCAACCGGTGAGCAGTTCTTC	TRBV9	.	TRBJ2-1	TRBD2
CASSQGYFQGTTNEKLFF	TGTGCCAGCAGCCAAGGGTACTTCCAGGGTACAACTAATGAAAAACTGTTTTTT	TRBV3-1/TRBV3-2	few	TRBJ1-4	.
CASSFLSETGGFAYQPQHF	TGTGCCAGCAGTTTTCTGTCGGAGACAGGGGGATTTGCTTATCAGCCCCAGCATTTT	TRBV27	.	TRBJ1-5	TRBD1
CASSYEDGETQYF	TGTGCCAGCAGTTACGAGGACGGGGAGACCCAGTACTTC	TRBV6-5	.	TRBJ2-5	.
CASSLLQNQPQHF	TGTGCCAGCAGTTTATTACAGAACCAGCCCCAGCATTTT	TRBV27	.	TRBJ1-5	.
CASSSGATGANVLTF	TGCGCCAGCAGCTCGGGGGCTACTGGGGCCAACGTCCTGACTTTC	TRBV5-1	.	TRBJ2-6	.
CARSLGGRVTNTGELFF	TGTGCCAGAAGCTTGGGAGGGAGGGTTACGAACACCGGGGAGCTGTTTTTT	TRBV5-3	.	TRBJ2-2	TRBD2
CASSPPAGGAGELFF	TGTGCCAGCAGCCCCCCTGCCGGGGGGGCCGGGGAGCTGTTTTTT	TRBV7-2	.	TRBJ2-2	TRBD2
CASSLLGGRGETQYF	TGTGCCAGCAGTTTATTGGGCGGGAGGGGAGAGACCCAGTACTTC	TRBV28	.	TRBJ2-5	TRBD2
CASSVPQGQGVKEQFF	TGTGCCAGCAGTGTGCCTCAGGGACAGGGGGTGAAGGAGCAGTTCTTC	TRBV28	few	TRBJ2-1	TRBD1
CASSPGGDSNYGYTF	TGCGCCAGCAGCCCCGGGGGGGACTCTAACTATGGCTACACCTTC	TRBV4-3	.	TRBJ1-2	.
CSVYSGTDTQYF	TGCAGCGTTTATTCAGGCACAGATACGCAGTATTTT	TRBV29-1	.	TRBJ2-3	.
CASSQEGGGHQPQHF	TGTGCCAGCAGCCAAGAGGGAGGAGGTCATCAGCCCCAGCATTTT	TRBV3-1/TRBV3-2	.	TRBJ1-5	.
CASSPLSYFSAEAFF	TGTGCCAGCAGTCCCCTGAGTTATTTTAGCGCTGAAGCTTTCTTT	TRBV27	.	TRBJ1-1	.
CASSVRGVGEKLFF	TGTGCCAGCAGCGTACGGGGGGTAGGTGAAAAACTGTTTTTT	TRBV9	.	TRBJ1-4	.
CASSRQVATNEKLFF	TGTGCCAGCAGCAGACAGGTTGCAACTAATGAAAAACTGTTTTTT	TRBV2	.	TRBJ1-4	.
CASRDHTTGLDSPLHF	TGTGCCAGCAGGGACCATACGACAGGGCTGGATTCACCCCTCCACTTT	TRBV5-5	.	TRBJ1-6	TRBD1
CAWSVLAGTFEQYF	TGTGCCTGGAGTGTACTAGCGGGAACTTTCGAGCAGTACTTC	TRBV30	.	TRBJ2-7	TRBD2
CASSSSGTGSYEQYF	TGCGCCAGCAGCTCCTCCGGGACAGGGTCCTACGAGCAGTACTTC	TRBV5-1	.	TRBJ2-7	TRBD1
CASSQAGGHYGYTF	TGTGCCAGCAGCCAAGCTGGGGGGCACTATGGCTACACCTTC	TRBV3-1/TRBV3-2	few	TRBJ1-2	.
CASSYVTANTGELFF	TGTGCCAGCAGTTACGTGACAGCGAACACCGGGGAGCTGTTTTTT	TRBV6-2/TRBV6-3	.	TRBJ2-2	.
CASSPARDRVDYGYTF	TGTGCCAGCAGCCCTGCCCGGGACAGGGTCGACTATGGCTACACCTTC	TRBV27	.	TRBJ1-2	TRBD1
CASSLRHRETQYF	TGTGCCAGCAGCTTAAGACATCGCGAGACCCAGTACTTC	TRBV7-7	.	TRBJ2-5	.
CASSPDRERKTQYF	TGTGCCAGCAGCCCGGACAGGGAAAGAAAGACCCAGTACTTC	TRBV7-2	once	TRBJ2-5	TRBD1
CASSRGLAGSRTDTQYF	TGCGCCAGCAGCCGTGGACTAGCGGGATCGCGAACAGATACGCAGTATTTT	TRBV5-1	.	TRBJ2-3	TRBD2
CASSEGTGGTNEKLFF	TGCGCCAGCAGCGAGGGGACAGGGGGTACTAATGAAAAACTGTTTTTT	TRBV5-1	.	TRBJ1-4	TRBD1
CASSVSLFGYTF	TGTGCCAGCAGTGTTAGCTTATTTGGCTACACCTTC	TRBV25-1	.	TRBJ1-2	.